A single TCR beta chain is shown here with its context. Its antigen is as yet unknown. This table comes from immunoSEQ multiplex PCR, and its TCRdb copy is limited to in-frame clones, with some not included. This sample carries approximately 1,500,000 clones, roughly 95% of them seen once, and the ten largest clones take about 1%. This entry comes from a study of shared clonotypes between healthy human individuals. Study-wide context: A donor's plate count was three for CD4 naive and three for CD4 memory; CD8 naive had two and CD8 memory one.

Germline CDR1 SNHLY, CDR2 FYNNEI. Trimming pared 6 bases from V and 0 bases from J, leaving 15 bases between. CDR3 length: 16 amino acids. Study results and caveats: Rarefaction gave evidence that sorted-subset sequencing remained incomplete despite large depth.

This receptor was obtained from a man under 40 in good health. Input material: naive CD4+ T cells sorted from blood. Subset specified: CD45RA+ positively selected. The chain employs TRBV2 and TRBJ2-1; weak D call: TRBD2 (6 bases). The CDR3 sequence: CASSLKRAFSYNEQFF. In DNA form, the CDR3 reads TGTGCCAGCAGCCTAAAGCGGGCCTTCTCCTACAATGAGCAGTTCTTC.